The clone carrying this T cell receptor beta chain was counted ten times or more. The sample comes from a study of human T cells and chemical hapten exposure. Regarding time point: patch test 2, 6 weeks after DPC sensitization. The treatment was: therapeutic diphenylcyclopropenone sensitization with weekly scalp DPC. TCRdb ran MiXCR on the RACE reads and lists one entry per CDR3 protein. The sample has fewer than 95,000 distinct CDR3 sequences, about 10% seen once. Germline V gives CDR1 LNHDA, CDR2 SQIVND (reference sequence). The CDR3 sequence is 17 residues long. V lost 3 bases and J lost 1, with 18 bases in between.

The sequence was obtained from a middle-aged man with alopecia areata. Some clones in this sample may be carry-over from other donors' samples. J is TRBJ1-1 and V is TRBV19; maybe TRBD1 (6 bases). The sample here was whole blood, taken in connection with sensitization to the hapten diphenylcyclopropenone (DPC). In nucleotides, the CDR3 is TGTGCCAGTAGTATGGGAACAGGGCAATTCCCGAACACTGAAGCTTTCTTT. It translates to CASSMGTGQFPNTEAFF.